Below, one TCR beta chain is given with its context. The target antigen is unknown. The sample is drawn from a study of T cell responses to AZD1222 COVID-19 vaccine. In germline, CDR1 is LNHDA, CDR2 SQIVND (reference sequence). CDR3 length equals 14 residues. Germline trimming cut 4 bases from V and 1 base from J; bases unmatched to any gene: 1. Sequencing was performed with immunoSEQ multiplex PCR; in TCRdb, only in-frame clones are kept and a portion is missing. The repertoire consists of some 60,000 clones, with roughly 80% occurring once and the leading ten covering around 3.5%. Study results and caveats: Regions 160-218 and 743-854 dominated among vaccine-associated CD4 TCRs spanning spike. Of spike-specific TCRs, nearly half reportedly target regions left unmutated in variants.

This receptor was taken from an adult who received the AZD1222 COVID-19 vaccine. Source: peripheral blood, taken 28 days after the second AZD1222 dose. This rearrangement joins TRBV19 to TRBJ1-1, with 9 nucleotides matching TRBD1. CDR3 region: CASSTGQGNTEAFF. The CDR3 DNA reads as TGTGCCAGTAGTACGGGACAGGGGAACACTGAAGCTTTCTTT.